The rows below give T cell receptor beta chains drawn from one sample of a study of T cells in Graves' hyperthyroidism and ophthalmopathy. TCRdb passed the multiplex PCR reads through MiXCR, listing each CDR3 protein once. This sample has 300,000 to 450,000 distinct CDR3 sequences, with around 14% found just once. Source material: blood. Every receptor here comes from a woman aged 18-35 years with Graves' hyperthyroidism that later progressed to Graves' ophthalmopathy. Both conserved end residues are part of each CDR3. Fields, in order: CDR3 DNA, CDR3 protein, clone size, J gene, V gene, D gene. A D gene is named only where the DNA matches it firmly. Clone size is shown for a subset of rows, as once, few, many or a class of expanded clone.

CDR3nt: TGTGCCAGCAGCCGTAGCAGTTCGAACACTGAAGCTTTCTTT
CDR3aa: CASSRSSSNTEAFF
abundance: NA
j_gene: TRBJ1-1
v_gene: TRBV5-4
d_gene: NA

CDR3nt: TGTGCCAGCACCCAGACAGGGAGGGAGCAGTACTTC
CDR3aa: CASTQTGREQYF
abundance: few
j_gene: TRBJ2-7
v_gene: TRBV7-9
d_gene: NA

CDR3nt: TGTGCCAGCAGCTCAAATAGCGGGAGGGCTTACAATGAGCAGTTCTTC
CDR3aa: CASSSNSGRAYNEQFF
abundance: many
j_gene: TRBJ2-1
v_gene: TRBV7-6
d_gene: TRBD2

CDR3nt: TGTGCCAGCAGCTTACAAACTAACTCGGGCACAGATACGCAGTATTTT
CDR3aa: CASSLQTNSGTDTQYF
abundance: NA
j_gene: TRBJ2-3
v_gene: TRBV11-2
d_gene: NA

CDR3nt: TGTGCCAGCAGTTCGATTAGCGGGAGGAGCACAGATACGCAGTATTTT
CDR3aa: CASSSISGRSTDTQYF
abundance: many
j_gene: TRBJ2-3
v_gene: TRBV6-2/TRBV6-3
d_gene: TRBD2

CDR3nt: TGTGCCAGCACTTTGGGGGACAGGGATGGCTACACCTTC
CDR3aa: CASTLGDRDGYTF
abundance: few
j_gene: TRBJ1-2
v_gene: TRBV28
d_gene: TRBD1

CDR3nt: TGTGCCACCAGTGATGAGACCAGGGGTGAGACCCAGTACTTC
CDR3aa: CATSDETRGETQYF
abundance: few
j_gene: TRBJ2-5
v_gene: TRBV24-1
d_gene: NA

CDR3nt: TGTGCCAGCAGTTTACTAATTAACAATGAGCAGTTCTTC
CDR3aa: CASSLLINNEQFF
abundance: few
j_gene: TRBJ2-1
v_gene: TRBV6-1
d_gene: NA

CDR3nt: TGTGCCAGCAGTTTATCGGTCGGCAGGGACAATGAGCAGTTCTTC
CDR3aa: CASSLSVGRDNEQFF
abundance: many
j_gene: TRBJ2-1
v_gene: TRBV28
d_gene: NA

CDR3nt: TGTGCCAGCAGCTCGCTAGAAACAGGGGGTGGAGGCAATGAGCAGTTCTTC
CDR3aa: CASSSLETGGGGNEQFF
abundance: few
j_gene: TRBJ2-1
v_gene: TRBV5-5
d_gene: TRBD1

CDR3nt: TGTGCCAGCAGTGGACCGGGACTAGGTTACGAGCAGTACTTC
CDR3aa: CASSGPGLGYEQYF
abundance: many
j_gene: TRBJ2-7
v_gene: TRBV2
d_gene: TRBD2

CDR3nt: TGTGCCAGTAGTATAGATCCCGGTCGGGGGATCCTAAGTCAGCCCCAGCATTTT
CDR3aa: CASSIDPGRGILSQPQHF
abundance: NA
j_gene: TRBJ1-5
v_gene: TRBV19
d_gene: NA

CDR3nt: TGTGCCATCAGTGAGCCCAGAGGGGGACAAGCCTACGAGCAGTACTTC
CDR3aa: CAISEPRGGQAYEQYF
abundance: many
j_gene: TRBJ2-7
v_gene: TRBV10-3
d_gene: NA

CDR3nt: TGCAGCGTTGACCGAAACGACAGGGCTGTCGAGAATGGCTACACCTTC
CDR3aa: CSVDRNDRAVENGYTF
abundance: many
j_gene: TRBJ1-2
v_gene: TRBV29-1
d_gene: TRBD1

CDR3nt: TGTGCCAGCAGCTGGGGACAGGGGGCCCGATTGTTACAGTTCTTC
CDR3aa: CASSWGQGARLLQFF
abundance: few
j_gene: TRBJ2-1
v_gene: TRBV13
d_gene: TRBD1

CDR3nt: TGTGCCAGCAGCCTGAGCGGGAGAGATGACACAGATACGCAGTATTTT
CDR3aa: CASSLSGRDDTDTQYF
abundance: many
j_gene: TRBJ2-3
v_gene: TRBV28
d_gene: TRBD2

CDR3nt: TGTGCCAGCAGTTACTCCATAGGTACAGCGGGGGAATCTGAAAAACTGTTTTTT
CDR3aa: CASSYSIGTAGESEKLFF
abundance: many
j_gene: TRBJ1-4
v_gene: TRBV6-6
d_gene: NA

CDR3nt: TGTGCCAGCAGCTTCTCTAGGGACAGACGAGGCTACAATGAGCAGTTCTTC
CDR3aa: CASSFSRDRRGYNEQFF
abundance: many
j_gene: TRBJ2-1
v_gene: TRBV9
d_gene: TRBD1

CDR3nt: TGTGCCAGCAGTGAACAGCGGGGGATAGATACGCAGTATTTT
CDR3aa: CASSEQRGIDTQYF
abundance: NA
j_gene: TRBJ2-3
v_gene: TRBV2
d_gene: TRBD2

CDR3nt: TGTGCCAGCAGTTACTCCCAGGGACACAGAAACACCATATATTTT
CDR3aa: CASSYSQGHRNTIYF
abundance: many
j_gene: TRBJ1-3
v_gene: TRBV6-5
d_gene: NA

CDR3nt: TGCGCCGGCAGCCCCTCGACGAGCGCCGAGCAGTACTTC
CDR3aa: CAGSPSTSAEQYF
abundance: many
j_gene: TRBJ2-7
v_gene: TRBV4-1
d_gene: NA

CDR3nt: TGTGCCAGCAGTTCCCGTACAGGGATCTCCTATGGCTACACCTTC
CDR3aa: CASSSRTGISYGYTF
abundance: many
j_gene: TRBJ1-2
v_gene: TRBV27
d_gene: NA

CDR3nt: TGTGCCACCAGCAGAGATTTGGCGGGAGGGCCTACGAATGAGCAGTTCTTC
CDR3aa: CATSRDLAGGPTNEQFF
abundance: many
j_gene: TRBJ2-1
v_gene: TRBV15
d_gene: TRBD2

CDR3nt: TGTGCCACCAGCCAGGGGGGCACTGAAGCTTTCTTT
CDR3aa: CATSQGGTEAFF
abundance: many
j_gene: TRBJ1-1
v_gene: TRBV15
d_gene: TRBD1

CDR3nt: TGTGCCAGCAGTTTAGACAGGGGCCTATTGAACACTGAAGCTTTCTTT
CDR3aa: CASSLDRGLLNTEAFF
abundance: many
j_gene: TRBJ1-1
v_gene: TRBV12-3/TRBV12-4
d_gene: TRBD1

CDR3nt: TGTGCCAGCAGCTTAGATGGAGGGAAGGAGGGGACCCAGTACTTC
CDR3aa: CASSLDGGKEGTQYF
abundance: many
j_gene: TRBJ2-5
v_gene: TRBV11-2
d_gene: NA

CDR3nt: TGTGCCAGCAGTTACAGGGACAGGGTGGAGACCCAGTACTTC
CDR3aa: CASSYRDRVETQYF
abundance: NA
j_gene: TRBJ2-5
v_gene: TRBV6-5
d_gene: TRBD1

CDR3nt: TGCAGTGCTAGAGCGACTAGCGGGAGGCTTGGAGGCGGGGAGCTGTTTTTT
CDR3aa: CSARATSGRLGGGELFF
abundance: NA
j_gene: TRBJ2-2
v_gene: TRBV20-1
d_gene: TRBD2